A single sample is the source of the 31 T cell receptor beta chains below, sequenced in a study of cytomegalovirus exposure and HLA in healthy donors. The PCR had 60 Vbeta and 13 Jbeta primers. Profiling relied on immunoSEQ multiplex PCR, and the TCRdb table lists in-frame clones only, not all of them. Altogether fewer than 150,000 clones are present, over 70% being singletons, with the ten largest covering 2.8%. Sequencing input: PBMCs. These receptors all stem from a male donor in good health and CMV-seronegative.

The chain couples TRBV5-1 to TRBJ2-4; 9 bases fit TRBD1. The V gene's germline CDR1 is SGHRS and CDR2 YFSETQ. The CDR3 contains 17 residues. V trimming: 4 bases; J trimming: 0 bases; junction bases outside the gene matches: 8. CDR3 protein: CASSQTGGSLAKNIQYF. The DNA for the CDR3 is TGCGCCAGCAGCCAGACAGGGGGATCACTAGCCAAAAACATTCAGTACTTC.

The CDR3 DNA sequence: TGTGCCAGTAGTATAGGGCCAACCCACGAGCAGTACTTC. Protein: CASSIGPTHEQYF. This chain links TRBV19 with TRBJ2-7; no clear D gene. Germline CDR1 reads LNHDA; CDR2 reads SQIVND (reference sequence). V was pared by 1 base and J by 5 bases, with 9 bases between. The CDR3 length is 13 residues.

The rearrangement links TRBV27 to TRBJ2-7, with a weak D call TRBD2 (6 bases). The CDR3 spans 14 residues. Germline CDR1 MNHEY, CDR2 SMNVEV (reference sequence). V was clipped by 3 bases and J by 3 bases, with 12 bases between them. The DNA for the CDR3 is TGTGCCAGCAGTTTCGCGGGACGCCACTACGAGCAGTACTTC. Translating gives CASSFAGRHYEQYF.

This chain joins TRBV27 and TRBJ1-4; TRBD1 aligns across 7 bases. Germline CDR1 MNHEY, CDR2 SMNVEV (reference sequence). V trimming: 5 bases; J trimming: 4 bases; junction bases outside the gene matches: 7. The CDR3 sequence is 15 residues long. CDR3 sequence reads: CASSPQGHGNEKLFF. The CDR3 coding sequence is TGTGCCAGCAGTCCACAGGGGCACGGTAATGAAAAACTGTTTTTT.

The chain is built from TRBV6-6 and TRBJ1-1; a possible D gene is TRBD1 (6 bases). V was pared by 5 bases and J by 7 bases, with 17 bases between. The CDR3 runs to 14 residues. Per the germline V gene, CDR1 is MNHNY and CDR2 is SVGAGI (reference sequence). The chain's CDR3 is CASSPAGGLGEAFF. The DNA of the CDR3 is TGTGCCAGCAGTCCGGCGGGGGGCTTAGGTGAAGCTTTCTTT.

This clone was counted only a few times. The chain recombines TRBV9 with TRBJ2-2, with D possibly matching TRBD2 (6 bases). V shed 7 bases and J shed 4 bases, with 23 bases lying between them. Per the germline V gene, CDR1 is SGDLS and CDR2 is YYNGEE. The CDR3 runs to 17 residues. The CDR3, as DNA: TGTGCCAGCGGCTGGAATGGGGGGAGCCTGACCACCGGGGAGCTGTTTTTT. Translating it yields CASGWNGGSLTTGELFF. The full variable domain, rest sourced from reference TRBV9 and TRBJ2-2, is DSGVTQTPKHLITATGQRVTLRCSPRSGDLSVYWYQQSLDQGLQFLIQYYNGEERAKGNILERFSAQQFPDLHSELNLSSLELGDSALYFCASGWNGGSLTTGELFFGEGSRLTVL.

V usage is TRBV5-1 and J usage is TRBJ2-3; 8 nucleotides align to TRBD1. The CDR3 length is 14 residues. The V gene's germline CDR1 is SGHRS and CDR2 YFSETQ. Trimming at V came to 4 bases and at J to 4 bases, leaving 5 bases not matched to a gene. The CDR3 region is CASSPGQVPDTQYF. CDR3 nucleotide sequence: TGCGCCAGCAGCCCGGGACAGGTTCCAGATACGCAGTATTTT.

Concerning this clone itself: This CDR3 is also generated by other DNA sequences in the sample. The V and J genes are TRBV19 and TRBJ1-1, with D possibly being TRBD1 (5 bases). The CDR3 loop spans 15 amino acids. With 0 bases removed from V and 8 bases from J, the gap between germline ends came to 16 bases. Per germline, CDR1 LNHDA and CDR2 SQIVND (reference sequence). CDR3 residues: CASSIDPGKGTEAFF. CDR3 sequence (DNA): TGTGCCAGTAGTATAGATCCAGGGAAGGGCACCGAAGCTTTCTTT.

The rearrangement uses TRBV5-4 and TRBJ2-1; 11 nucleotides align to TRBD2. Trimming removed 5 bases from V and 4 bases from J; junction bases left unmatched: 5. Germline CDR1 reads SGHNT; CDR2 reads YYREEE (reference sequence). The CDR3 is 15 residues long. DNA of the CDR3: TGTGCCAGCAGGAAGACTAGCGGGGTTTACAATGAGCAGTTCTTC. Residues: CASRKTSGVYNEQFF.

The J gene is TRBJ2-3, the V gene TRBV19, with D tentatively TRBD2 (5 bases). The CDR3 has 16 amino acids. Trimming removed 5 bases at V and 4 bases at J, with 19 bases between. Germline V gene data show CDR1 as LNHDA and CDR2 as SQIVND (reference sequence). This CDR3 reads CASSLTPGFGPDTQYF. CDR3 nucleotide sequence: TGTGCCAGTAGTCTGACCCCGGGGTTCGGCCCAGATACGCAGTATTTT.

This clone was detected a few times. The chain joins TRBV4-1 to TRBJ2-7; no definite D call. The V gene's germline CDR1 is MGHRA and CDR2 YSYEKL. V dropped 0 bases and J dropped 0 bases, with 9 bases sitting between them. The length of the CDR3 is 15 residues. This CDR3 reads CASSQDLWSSYEQYF. The DNA of the CDR3 is TGCGCCAGCAGCCAAGATCTATGGAGCTCCTACGAGCAGTACTTC.

The CDR3 DNA reads TGTGCCAGCAGCTTAGGACTAAGGACTAGCAGTTCCTACGAGCAGTACTTC. It translates to CASSLGLRTSSSYEQYF. The V and J genes are TRBV11-2 and TRBJ2-7; 8 nucleotides match TRBD2. This CDR3 has 17 amino acids. V dropped 1 base and J dropped 1; count of bases not matched to a gene: 9. Per the germline V gene, CDR1 is SGHAT and CDR2 is FQNNGV. The complete variable domain, with remaining parts taken from reference TRBV11-2 and TRBJ2-7, reads EAGVAQSPRYKIIEKRQSVAFWCNPISGHATLYWYQQILGQGPKLLIQFQNNGVVDDSQLPKDRFSAERLKGVDSTLKIQPAKLEDSAVYLCASSLGLRTSSSYEQYFGPGTRLTVT.

The chain couples TRBV6-6 to TRBJ1-5; D is perhaps TRBD1 (5 bases). V was shortened by 6 bases and J by 4 bases, with 16 bases between the two germline ends. Germline CDR1 reads MNHNY; CDR2 reads SVGAGI (reference sequence). The CDR3 consists of 15 residues. The CDR3 spells CASSPREARNQPQHF. Written as DNA, the CDR3 is TGTGCCAGCAGCCCCAGGGAGGCCAGGAATCAGCCCCAGCATTTT.

This sequence joins TRBV6-6 and TRBJ1-5; TRBD1 agrees at 8 bases. CDR1 and CDR2 from the germline V gene are MNHNY and SVGAGI (reference sequence). This CDR3 is 15 amino acids long. Unmatched junction bases numbered 5, after V lost 4 bases and J lost 3 bases. CDR3 nucleotides: TGTGCCAGCAGTTCCCAGGGGGCCTCCAATCAGCCCCAGCATTTT. The encoded protein is CASSSQGASNQPQHF.

V and J are TRBV10-2 and TRBJ2-1, with TRBD2 matching over 14 bases. Germline trimming cut 6 bases from V and 1 base from J; bases unmatched to any gene: 5. Germline CDR1 reads WSHSY; CDR2 reads SAAADI. The length of the CDR3 is 17 residues. This CDR3 is CASRIGTSGRSYNEQFF. The CDR3, as DNA: TGCGCCAGCAGGATTGGGACTAGCGGGAGATCCTACAATGAGCAGTTCTTC.

V usage is TRBV6-1 and J usage is TRBJ2-7; D not certain. The germline CDR1 and CDR2 sequences are MNHNS and SASEGT. The CDR3 has 13 amino acids. V lost 1 base, J lost 0 bases, and 4 bases lay in between. DNA of the CDR3: TGTGCCAGCAGTGAAGAATACTCCTACGAGCAGTACTTC. Its translation is CASSEEYSYEQYF.

The chain combines TRBV2 with TRBJ2-1; 8 positions match TRBD1. V gave up 5 bases and J gave up 1 base; unmatched junction bases: 4. Germline values: CDR1 SNHLY, CDR2 FYNNEI. The CDR3 totals 15 residues. CDR3 bases: TGTGCCAGCAGTTGGGACAGGAATTCCTACAATGAGCAGTTCTTC. This codes for CASSWDRNSYNEQFF.

The CDR3 sequence: CASSAPQGAHGNTIYF. In nucleotides, the CDR3 is TGTGCCAGCAGCGCCCCCCAGGGGGCGCATGGAAACACCATATATTTT. The genes are TRBV5-4 and TRBJ1-3; TRBD1 agrees at 8 bases. The CDR3 has 16 amino acids. In germline, CDR1 is SGHNT, CDR2 YYREEE (reference sequence). The V and J ends lost 4 bases and 3 bases, in that order; junction bases with no gene match: 9. Combining the CDR3 with reference TRBV5-4 and TRBJ1-3 gives the whole variable domain ETGVTQSPTHLIKTRGQQVTLRCSSQSGHNTVSWYQQALGQGPQFIFQYYREEENGRGNFPPRFSGLQFPNYSSELNVNALELDDSALYLCASSAPQGAHGNTIYFGEGSWLTVV.

For this clone: Mismatch with germline at one junction end may stem from a read error. The J gene is TRBJ1-2, the V gene TRBV30, with a tentative D call TRBD1 (6 bases). Germline loops: CDR1 GTSNPN, CDR2 SVGIG (reference sequence). The CDR3 is made up of 13 amino acids. CDR3 coding DNA: TGTGCCTGGAGTCTACAGGGTAACCATGGCTACACCTTC. Translation gives CAWSLQGNHGYTF.

The gene calls are TRBV6-4 and TRBJ2-5; perhaps TRBD2 as D (7 bases). Germline V CDR1 and CDR2: MRHNA, SNTAGT. CDR3 length: 13 residues. The V end was cut by 3 bases, the J end by 5 bases, with 10 bases between. The CDR3 nucleotides read TGTGCCAGCAGTGAACAGGGAGGGGAGACCCAGTACTTC. Translation gives CASSEQGGETQYF.

This chain links TRBV5-6 with TRBJ1-3, with a possible D match to TRBD1 (6 bases). V gave up 3 bases and J gave up 1 base, with 17 bases separating them. The CDR3 is 17 residues long. CDR1 is SGHDT and CDR2 is YYEEEE in the germline V gene. CDR3 in DNA: TGTGCCAGCAGCTCTCCGGACAGAGGCACTTCTGGAAACACCATATATTTT. The encoded protein is CASSSPDRGTSGNTIYF.

The chain has TRBV9 and TRBJ2-3, with D maybe TRBD2 (5 bases). Germline-derived CDR1 and CDR2 are SGDLS and YYNGEE. The length of the CDR3 is 15 residues. Trimming shortened V by 2 bases and J by 4 bases, and 14 bases separated the two germline ends. The chain's CDR3 is CASSVSTGVPDTQYF. In DNA, the CDR3 is TGTGCCAGCAGCGTCTCCACCGGGGTGCCAGATACGCAGTATTTT.

This clone was seen a handful of times. This chain links TRBV5-4 with TRBJ2-1, with 10 nucleotides matching TRBD1. The junction had 5 bases not matched to a gene; V was cut back by 2 bases and J by 6 bases. The germline V gene has CDR1 SGHNT and CDR2 YYREEE (reference sequence). CDR3 length: 15 amino acids. This CDR3 reads CASSFGQGGINEQFF. CDR3 bases: TGTGCCAGCAGCTTCGGACAGGGGGGGATCAATGAGCAGTTCTTC. The whole variable domain, remainder taken from reference TRBV5-4 and TRBJ2-1, is ETGVTQSPTHLIKTRGQQVTLRCSSQSGHNTVSWYQQALGQGPQFIFQYYREEENGRGNFPPRFSGLQFPNYSSELNVNALELDDSALYLCASSFGQGGINEQFFGPGTRLTVL.

The genes are TRBV11-3 and TRBJ2-1, with D unresolved. V dropped 4 bases and J dropped 9 bases, with 10 bases sitting between them. Germline values: CDR1 SGHNT, CDR2 YENEEA. There are 12 residues in the CDR3. CDR3 DNA: TGTGCCAGCAGCTCCGCATCGGGTGAGCAGTTCTTC. Its protein product is CASSSASGEQFF.

The gene calls are TRBV12-5 and TRBJ2-2, with 9 positions matching TRBD2. The ends lost 0 bases at V and 1 base at J; junction bases unmatched: 12. CDR3 length: 20 residues. In germline, CDR1 is LGHNT, CDR2 FRNRAP. Here the CDR3 reads CASGLVRPGLAGWNTGELFF. The CDR3 DNA is TGTGCTAGTGGTTTGGTGAGACCGGGACTAGCAGGGTGGAACACCGGGGAGCTGTTTTTT.

The V call is TRBV7-2, the J call TRBJ1-2; no firm D call. Germline CDR1 SGHTA, CDR2 FQGNSA. The CDR3 loop spans 14 amino acids. V lost 2 bases, J lost 8 bases, and 15 bases lay in between. The CDR3 reads CASSLNREGMGYTF. The CDR3 coding sequence is TGTGCCAGCAGCTTAAATCGCGAGGGAATGGGCTACACCTTC.

This chain links TRBV29-1 with TRBJ1-2; D is ambiguous. This CDR3 has 11 residues. CDR1 SQVTM and CDR2 ANQGSEA come from the germline V gene. V lost 5 bases and J 7 bases, leaving 11 bases between the germline ends. Written as DNA, the CDR3 is TGCAGCGTTCATAGCGGAGGTGGCTACACCTTC. Amino acid sequence: CSVHSGGGYTF. Drawing the rest from reference TRBV29-1 and TRBJ1-2, the complete variable domain is SAVISQKPSRDICQRGTSLTIQCQVDSQVTMMFWYRQQPGQSLTLIATANQGSEATYESGFVIDKFPISRPNLTFSTLTVSNMSPEDSSIYLCSVHSGGGYTFGSGTRLTVV.

The CDR3 bases are TGCGCCAGCAGAAATAGCGGGAGCGGCTACAATGAGCAGTTCTTC. Its translation is CASRNSGSGYNEQFF. This chain connects TRBV5-1 to TRBJ2-1; 9 bases line up with TRBD2. After removal of 5 bases from V and 3 bases from J, the junction contained 6 bases not matched to a gene. Looked up from germline, CDR1 is SGHRS and CDR2 is YFSETQ. The CDR3 has 15 amino acids. Using reference TRBV5-1 and TRBJ2-1 for the parts outside the CDR3, the full variable domain is KAGVTQTPRYLIKTRGQQVTLSCSPISGHRSVSWYQQTPGQGLQFLFEYFSETQRNKGNFPGRFSGRQFSNSRSEMNVSTLELGDSALYLCASRNSGSGYNEQFFGPGTRLTVL.

V gene TRBV30 combines with J gene TRBJ1-1, with 7 bases fitting TRBD1. Germline lookup yields CDR1 GTSNPN and CDR2 SVGIG (reference sequence). The CDR3 is 14 residues long. V lost 1 base, J lost 4 bases, and 6 bases stayed unmatched. The CDR3 protein is CAWSAPGQSTEAFF. In DNA, the CDR3 is TGTGCCTGGAGTGCCCCGGGACAGAGCACTGAAGCTTTCTTT.

The gene calls are TRBV7-6 and TRBJ2-1; 8 bases fit TRBD2. The length of the CDR3 is 17 residues. Per the germline V gene, CDR1 is SGHVS and CDR2 is FNYEAQ. V trimming: 1 base; J trimming: 5 bases; junction bases outside the gene matches: 10. The CDR3 loop is CASSLGHSAGENNEQFF. CDR3 DNA sequence: TGTGCCAGCAGCTTAGGTCATTCAGCGGGGGAGAACAATGAGCAGTTCTTC.

This clone was counted only a few times. This chain joins TRBV9 and TRBJ2-7, with a tentative D call TRBD2 (6 bases). This CDR3 contains 14 residues. CDR1 SGDLS and CDR2 YYNGEE come from the germline V gene. Trimming took 2 bases from V and 4 from J, leaving 13 bases between them. The DNA of the CDR3 is TGTGCCAGCAGCGTCGCTAGCGTAGGGTACGAGCAGTACTTC. Amino acids: CASSVASVGYEQYF.